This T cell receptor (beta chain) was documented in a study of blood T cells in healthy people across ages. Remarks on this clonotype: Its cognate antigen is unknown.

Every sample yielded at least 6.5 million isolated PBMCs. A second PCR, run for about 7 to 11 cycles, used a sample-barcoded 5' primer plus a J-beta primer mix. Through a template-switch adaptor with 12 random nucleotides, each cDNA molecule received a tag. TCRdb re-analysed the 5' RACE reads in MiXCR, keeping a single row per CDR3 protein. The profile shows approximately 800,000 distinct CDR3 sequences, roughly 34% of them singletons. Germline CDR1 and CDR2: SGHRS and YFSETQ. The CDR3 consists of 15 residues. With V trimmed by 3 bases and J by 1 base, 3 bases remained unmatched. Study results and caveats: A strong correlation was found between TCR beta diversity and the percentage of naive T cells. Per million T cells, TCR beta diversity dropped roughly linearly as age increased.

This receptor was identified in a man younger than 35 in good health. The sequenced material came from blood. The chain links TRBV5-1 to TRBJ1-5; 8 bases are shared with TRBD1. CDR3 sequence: CASSWTGLSNQPQHF. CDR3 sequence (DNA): TGCGCCAGCAGCTGGACAGGGCTGAGCAATCAGCCCCAGCATTTT.